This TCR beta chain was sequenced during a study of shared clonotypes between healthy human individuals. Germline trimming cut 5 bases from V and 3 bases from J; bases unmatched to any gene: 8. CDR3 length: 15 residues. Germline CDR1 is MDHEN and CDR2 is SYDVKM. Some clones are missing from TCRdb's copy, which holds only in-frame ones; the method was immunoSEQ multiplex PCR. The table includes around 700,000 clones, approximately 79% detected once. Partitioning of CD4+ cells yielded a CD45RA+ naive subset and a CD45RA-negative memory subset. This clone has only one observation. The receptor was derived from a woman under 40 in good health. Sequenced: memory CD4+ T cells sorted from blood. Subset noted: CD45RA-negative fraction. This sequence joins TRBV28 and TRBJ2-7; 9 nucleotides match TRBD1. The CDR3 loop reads CASSGGGTGYYEQYF. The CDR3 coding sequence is TGTGCCAGCAGTGGGGGGGGGACAGGGTACTACGAGCAGTACTTC.